Below are 14 T cell receptor beta chains sequenced from a single sample in a study of STAT5B mutations in CD4+ large granular lymphocyte leukemia. TCRdb's table, derived via immunoSEQ multiplex PCR, lists solely in-frame clones and lacks some. The sample shows 35,000 to 45,000 clones, 80% to 90% of them seen only once. Sequencing used CD4+ T cells from blood buffy coats. The receptors were gathered from a human donor in good health.

The genes are TRBV5-1 and TRBJ2-1, with D uncertain. The CDR3 contains 14 residues. The V gene's germline CDR1 is SGHRS and CDR2 YFSETQ. The V and J ends lost 0 bases and 4 bases respectively, with 8 bases between them. CDR3 sequence (DNA): TGCGCCAGCAGCTTGGGCTCGCGGTACAATGAGCAGTTCTTC. Protein sequence: CASSLGSRYNEQFF.

CDR3 protein: CAWSSGQGVAFF. In DNA form, the CDR3 reads TGTGCCTGGTCCTCGGGACAGGGAGTAGCTTTCTTT. The rearrangement uses TRBV30 and TRBJ1-1; 9 bases line up with TRBD1. CDR1 and CDR2 (germline): GTSNPN, SVGIG (reference sequence). The V segment lost 5 bases and the J segment 10 bases; nucleotides outside the gene matches: 8. This CDR3 region has 12 residues.

This clone appeared a few times. The DNA for the CDR3 is TGTGCCACCAGCAGAGAAGCACTAGCGGTTGACGAGCAGTACTTC. It translates to CATSREALAVDEQYF. This sequence joins TRBV15 and TRBJ2-7, with 8 bases lining up with TRBD2. V was pared by 0 bases and J by 5 bases, with 6 bases of the junction left unmatched. Per germline, CDR1 LNHNV and CDR2 YYDKDF (reference sequence). This CDR3 is built from 15 residues.

The rearrangement links TRBV29-1 to TRBJ1-2; 11 positions match TRBD1. CDR1 SQVTM and CDR2 ANQGSEA come from the germline V gene. This CDR3 is built from 14 residues. The J segment lost 3 bases and the V segment lost 6 bases, leaving 6 bases of the junction unmatched. CDR3 nucleotides: TGCAGCGTCCGGACAGGGGGCGATGACTATGGCTACACCTTC. Its translation: CSVRTGGDDYGYTF.

This clone has just one count. This chain links TRBV18 with TRBJ2-7, with TRBD1 matching over 11 bases. V lost 5 bases and J lost 2; bases outside the gene matches: 8. Germline CDR1 is KGHSH and CDR2 is LQKENI. The CDR3 consists of 16 residues. CDR3 bases: TGTGCCAGCTCATATGACCGGGACAGGGGGGCCTACGAGCAGTACTTC. Residues: CASSYDRDRGAYEQYF.

The rearrangement uses TRBV5-1 and TRBJ2-1; 7 bases match TRBD2. The trim removed 5 bases at V and 3 bases at J, leaving 5 bases unmatched. Germline-derived CDR1 and CDR2 are SGHRS and YFSETQ. This CDR3 has 14 amino acids. This CDR3 is CASSAGANYNEQFF. The DNA for the CDR3 is TGCGCCAGCAGTGCGGGAGCCAACTACAATGAGCAGTTCTTC. Full variable domain (outside the CDR3, taken from reference TRBV5-1 and TRBJ2-1): KAGVTQTPRYLIKTRGQQVTLSCSPISGHRSVSWYQQTPGQGLQFLFEYFSETQRNKGNFPGRFSGRQFSNSRSEMNVSTLELGDSALYLCASSAGANYNEQFFGPGTRLTVL.

The V and J genes are TRBV28 and TRBJ1-4; 7 positions match TRBD1. This CDR3 spans 15 amino acids. The ends lost 5 bases at V and 7 bases at J; junction bases unmatched: 10. From germline, CDR1 is MDHEN and CDR2 SYDVKM. The CDR3 DNA sequence: TGTGCCAGCAGTACCCGACAGGGTTTAAGTGAAAAACTGTTTTTT. It encodes CASSTRQGLSEKLFF.

The rearrangement joins TRBV7-3 to TRBJ2-7; D unresolved. Germline lookup yields CDR1 SGHTA and CDR2 FQGTGA. CDR3 length: 16 residues. Trimming took off 0 bases at V and 0 bases at J, with 12 bases between the two ends. CDR3 loop: CASSLTTSATSYEQYF. CDR3 coding DNA: TGTGCCAGCAGCTTAACTACCAGCGCGACCTCCTACGAGCAGTACTTC.

The CDR3 is CASSPTGIHEQYF. The CDR3 nucleotides read TGTGCCAGCAGCCCGACAGGGATCCACGAGCAGTACTTC. The rearrangement joins TRBV7-9 to TRBJ2-7, with 7 nucleotides matching TRBD1. V shed 5 bases, J shed 5 bases, and the junction held 6 bases outside the gene matches. The CDR3 sequence is 13 residues long. The V gene's germline CDR1 is SEHNR and CDR2 FQNEAQ (reference sequence).

The chain joins TRBV4-2 to TRBJ1-5; weak D call: TRBD1 (6 bases). Trimming pared 4 bases from V and 0 bases from J, leaving 13 bases between. Germline V CDR1 and CDR2: LGHNA, YNFKEQ. The CDR3 totals 16 residues. CDR3 in DNA: TGTGCCAGCAGCCCACAGGGCCCCGATAGCAATCAGCCCCAGCATTTT. This sequence encodes CASSPQGPDSNQPQHF.

The chain links TRBV29-1 to TRBJ2-1; TRBD2 aligns across 10 bases. Germline CDR1 and CDR2: SQVTM and ANQGSEA. The V gene end was trimmed by 3 bases and the J gene end by 7 bases; junction bases not matched to a gene: 9. This CDR3 contains 15 residues. Here the CDR3 DNA reads TGCAGCGTTGAGGGTAGAATTAGCGGGAGGAATGAGCAGTTCTTC. This encodes CSVEGRISGRNEQFF.

This clone was counted once. V and J are TRBV7-6 and TRBJ1-5; unclear D gene. V was trimmed by 5 bases and J by 2 bases, leaving 10 bases between them. Per germline, CDR1 SGHVS and CDR2 FNYEAQ. The CDR3 covers 14 residues. The CDR3, as DNA: TGTGCCAGCAGCCTAGACACGGGCAATCAGCCCCAGCATTTT. Residues: CASSLDTGNQPQHF.

This clone was seen a few times. This chain connects TRBV18 to TRBJ1-1; D is undetermined. The V end was cut by 3 bases, the J end by 1 base, with 6 bases between. The CDR3 totals 13 residues. Germline values: CDR1 KGHSH, CDR2 LQKENI. The CDR3: CASSPYQNTEAFF. CDR3 bases: TGTGCCAGCTCACCGTATCAGAACACTGAAGCTTTCTTT.

CDR3 sequence reads: CASSPDGNTEAFF. For the CDR3, the DNA is TGTGCCAGCAGCCCCGACGGGAACACTGAAGCTTTCTTT. The chain couples TRBV7-3 to TRBJ1-1; no clear D. The V gene lost 5 bases and the J gene lost 1 base, with 8 bases spanning the gap. The CDR3 sequence is 13 residues long. The germline V gene has CDR1 SGHTA and CDR2 FQGTGA.